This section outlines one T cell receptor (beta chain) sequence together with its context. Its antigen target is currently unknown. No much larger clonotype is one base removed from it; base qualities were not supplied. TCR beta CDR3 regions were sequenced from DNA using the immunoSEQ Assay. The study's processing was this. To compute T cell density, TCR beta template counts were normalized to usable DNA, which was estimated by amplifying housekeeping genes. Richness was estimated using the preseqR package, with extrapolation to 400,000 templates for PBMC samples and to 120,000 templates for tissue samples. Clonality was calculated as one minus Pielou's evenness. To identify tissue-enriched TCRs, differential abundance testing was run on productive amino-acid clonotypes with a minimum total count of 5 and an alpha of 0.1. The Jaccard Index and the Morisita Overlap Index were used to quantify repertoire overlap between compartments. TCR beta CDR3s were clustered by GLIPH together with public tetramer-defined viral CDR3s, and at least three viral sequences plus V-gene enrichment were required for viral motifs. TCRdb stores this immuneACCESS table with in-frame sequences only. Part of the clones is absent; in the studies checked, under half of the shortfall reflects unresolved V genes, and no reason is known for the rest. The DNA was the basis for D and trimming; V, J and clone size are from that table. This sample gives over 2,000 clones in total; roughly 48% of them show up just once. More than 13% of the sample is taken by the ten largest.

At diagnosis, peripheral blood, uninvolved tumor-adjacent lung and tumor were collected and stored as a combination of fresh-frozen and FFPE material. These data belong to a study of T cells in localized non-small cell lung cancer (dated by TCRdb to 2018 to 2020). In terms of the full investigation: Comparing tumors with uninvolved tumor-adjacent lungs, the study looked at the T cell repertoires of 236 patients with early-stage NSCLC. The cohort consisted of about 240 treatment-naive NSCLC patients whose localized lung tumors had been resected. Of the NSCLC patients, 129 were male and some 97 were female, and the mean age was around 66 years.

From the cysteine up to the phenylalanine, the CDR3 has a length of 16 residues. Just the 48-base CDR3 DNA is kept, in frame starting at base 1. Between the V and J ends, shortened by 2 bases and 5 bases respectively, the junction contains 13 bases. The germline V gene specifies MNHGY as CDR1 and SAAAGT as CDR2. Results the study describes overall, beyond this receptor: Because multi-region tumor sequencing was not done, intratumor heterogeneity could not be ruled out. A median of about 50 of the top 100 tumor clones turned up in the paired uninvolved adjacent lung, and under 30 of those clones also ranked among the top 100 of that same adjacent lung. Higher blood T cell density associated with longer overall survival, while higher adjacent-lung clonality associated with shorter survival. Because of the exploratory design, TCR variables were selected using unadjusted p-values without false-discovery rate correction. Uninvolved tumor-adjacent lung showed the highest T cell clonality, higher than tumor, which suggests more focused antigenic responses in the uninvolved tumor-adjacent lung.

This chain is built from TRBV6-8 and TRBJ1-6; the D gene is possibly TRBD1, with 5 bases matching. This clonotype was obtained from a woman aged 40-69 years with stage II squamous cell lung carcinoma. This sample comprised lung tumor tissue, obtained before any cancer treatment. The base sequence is TGTGCCAGCAGTTACAACTCCGGGACGGATAATTCACCCCTCCACTTT. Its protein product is CASSYNSGTDNSPLHF.